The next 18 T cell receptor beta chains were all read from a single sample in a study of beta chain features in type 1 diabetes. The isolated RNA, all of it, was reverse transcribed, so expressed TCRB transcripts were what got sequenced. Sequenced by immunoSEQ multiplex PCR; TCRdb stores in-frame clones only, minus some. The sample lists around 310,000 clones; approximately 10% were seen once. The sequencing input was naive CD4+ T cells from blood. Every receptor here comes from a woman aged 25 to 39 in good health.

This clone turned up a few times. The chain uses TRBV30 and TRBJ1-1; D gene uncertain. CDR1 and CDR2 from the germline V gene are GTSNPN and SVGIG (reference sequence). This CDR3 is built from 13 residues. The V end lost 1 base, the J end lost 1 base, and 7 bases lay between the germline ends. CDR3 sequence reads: CAWSGSGNTEAFF. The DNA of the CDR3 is TGTGCCTGGAGTGGGTCAGGGAACACTGAAGCTTTCTTT. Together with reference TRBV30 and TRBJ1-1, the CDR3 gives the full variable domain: SQTIHQWPATLVQPVGSPLSLECTVEGTSNPNLYWYRQAAGRGLQLLFYSVGIGQISSEVPQNLSASRPQDRQFILSSKKLLLSDSGFYLCAWSGSGNTEAFFGQGTRLTVV.

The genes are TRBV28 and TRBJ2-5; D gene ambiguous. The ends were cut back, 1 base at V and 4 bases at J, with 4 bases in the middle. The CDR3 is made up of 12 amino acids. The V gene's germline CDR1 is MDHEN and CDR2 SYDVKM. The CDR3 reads CASSLYRETQYF. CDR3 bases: TGTGCCAGCAGTTTATATCGAGAGACCCAGTACTTC.

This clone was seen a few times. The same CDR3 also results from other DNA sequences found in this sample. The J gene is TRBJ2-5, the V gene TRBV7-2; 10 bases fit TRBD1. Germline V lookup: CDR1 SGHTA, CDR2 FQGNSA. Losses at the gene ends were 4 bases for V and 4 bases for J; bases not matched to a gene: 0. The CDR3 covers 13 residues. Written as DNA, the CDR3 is TGTGCCAGCAGCTGGGACAGGGGAGAGACCCAGTACTTC. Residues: CASSWDRGETQYF.

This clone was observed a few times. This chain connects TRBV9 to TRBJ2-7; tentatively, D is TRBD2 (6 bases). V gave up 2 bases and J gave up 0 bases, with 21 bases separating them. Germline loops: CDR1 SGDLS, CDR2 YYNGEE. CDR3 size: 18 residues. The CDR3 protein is CASSVGPPTSKSSYEQYF. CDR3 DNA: TGTGCCAGCAGCGTGGGCCCCCCTACTAGCAAAAGCTCCTACGAGCAGTACTTC. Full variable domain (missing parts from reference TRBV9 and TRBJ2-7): DSGVTQTPKHLITATGQRVTLRCSPRSGDLSVYWYQQSLDQGLQFLIQYYNGEERAKGNILERFSAQQFPDLHSELNLSSLELGDSALYFCASSVGPPTSKSSYEQYFGPGTRLTVT.

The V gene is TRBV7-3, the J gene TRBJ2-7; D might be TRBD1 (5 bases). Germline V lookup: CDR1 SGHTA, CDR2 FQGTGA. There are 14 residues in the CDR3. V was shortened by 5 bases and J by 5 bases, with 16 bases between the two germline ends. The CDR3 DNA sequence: TGTGCCAGCAGCCTTGGTGGGGCCCCTCACGAGCAGTACTTC. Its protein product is CASSLGGAPHEQYF.

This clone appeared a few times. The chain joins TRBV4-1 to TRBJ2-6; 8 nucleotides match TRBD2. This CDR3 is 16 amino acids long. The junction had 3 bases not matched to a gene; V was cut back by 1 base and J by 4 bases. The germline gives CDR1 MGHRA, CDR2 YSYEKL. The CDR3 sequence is CASSQAGGRGANVLTF. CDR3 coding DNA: TGCGCCAGCAGCCAAGCGGGAGGGCGAGGGGCCAACGTCCTGACTTTC.

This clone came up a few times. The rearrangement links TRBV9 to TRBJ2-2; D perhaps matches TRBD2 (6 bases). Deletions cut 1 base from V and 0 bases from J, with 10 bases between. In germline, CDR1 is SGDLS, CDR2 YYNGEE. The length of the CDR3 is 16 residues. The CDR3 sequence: CASSVLGGANTGELFF. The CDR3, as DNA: TGTGCCAGCAGCGTATTGGGGGGAGCGAACACCGGGGAGCTGTTTTTT.

CDR3 nucleotide sequence: TGTGCCAGCAGTGCCCGGGGTTTTGGGGCCAACGTCCTGACTTTC. Translating gives CASSARGFGANVLTF. The rearrangement joins TRBV2 to TRBJ2-6; the D gene is possibly TRBD2 (5 bases). Germline values: CDR1 SNHLY, CDR2 FYNNEI. The CDR3 has 15 amino acids. V lost 4 bases and J lost 3, with 10 bases in between.

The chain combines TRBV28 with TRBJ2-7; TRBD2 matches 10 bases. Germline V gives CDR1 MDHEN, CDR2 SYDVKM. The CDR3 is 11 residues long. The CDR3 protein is CSSGSPYEQYF. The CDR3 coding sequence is TGTTCTAGCGGGAGTCCCTACGAGCAGTACTTC.

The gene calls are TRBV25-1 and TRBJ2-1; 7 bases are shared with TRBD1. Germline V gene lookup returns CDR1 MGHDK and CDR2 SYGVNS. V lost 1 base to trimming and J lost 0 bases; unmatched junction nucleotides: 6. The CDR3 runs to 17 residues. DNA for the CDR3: TGTGCCAGCAGTGAATCAACAGGGGCAAGCTCCTACAATGAGCAGTTCTTC. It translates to CASSESTGASSYNEQFF. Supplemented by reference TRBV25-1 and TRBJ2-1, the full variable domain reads EADIYQTPRYLVIGTGKKITLECSQTMGHDKMYWYQQDPGMELHLIHYSYGVNSTEKGDLSSESTVSRIRTEHFPLTLESARPSHTSQYLCASSESTGASSYNEQFFGPGTRLTVL.

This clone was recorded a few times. CDR3 protein: CASTDHGGLFYEQYF. The CDR3 nucleotides are TGTGCCAGCACCGACCACGGGGGACTCTTCTACGAGCAGTACTTC. This sequence joins TRBV6-6 and TRBJ2-7, with a possible D match to TRBD2 (6 bases). The length of the CDR3 is 15 residues. Trimming removed 7 bases at V and 3 bases at J, with 19 bases between. Germline lookup yields CDR1 MNHNY and CDR2 SVGAGI (reference sequence).

The CDR3 region is CASSAQGARAYGYTF. In DNA, the CDR3 is TGTGCCAGCAGTGCGCAGGGGGCGAGAGCCTATGGCTACACCTTC. The chain carries TRBV6-5 and TRBJ1-2; 8 bases fit TRBD1. CDR1 MNHEY and CDR2 SVGAGI come from the germline V gene. The CDR3 contains 15 residues. V shed 5 bases and J 4 bases; nucleotides not matched to a gene: 9.

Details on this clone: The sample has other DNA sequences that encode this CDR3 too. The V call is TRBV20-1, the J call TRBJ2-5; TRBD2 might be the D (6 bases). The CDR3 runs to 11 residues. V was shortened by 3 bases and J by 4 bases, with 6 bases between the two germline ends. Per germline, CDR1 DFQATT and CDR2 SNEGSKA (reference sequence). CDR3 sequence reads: CSARGGETQYF. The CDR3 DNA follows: TGCAGTGCTAGGGGGGGAGAGACCCAGTACTTC.

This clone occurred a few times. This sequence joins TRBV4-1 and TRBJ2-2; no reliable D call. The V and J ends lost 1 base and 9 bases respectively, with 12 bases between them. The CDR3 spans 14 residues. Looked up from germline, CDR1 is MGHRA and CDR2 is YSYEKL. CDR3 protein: CASSQVDSQRELFF. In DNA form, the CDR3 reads TGCGCCAGCAGCCAAGTTGATTCACAAAGGGAGCTGTTTTTT.

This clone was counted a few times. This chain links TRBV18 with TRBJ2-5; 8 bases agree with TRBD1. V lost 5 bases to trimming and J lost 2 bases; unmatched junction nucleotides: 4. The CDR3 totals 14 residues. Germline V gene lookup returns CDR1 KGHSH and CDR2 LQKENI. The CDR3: CASSATGVQETQYF. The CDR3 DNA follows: TGTGCCAGCTCAGCGACAGGGGTACAAGAGACCCAGTACTTC.

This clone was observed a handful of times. Written as DNA, the CDR3 is TGCGCCAGCAGCCAAGGGAGGGGGCTAGCCCGCAGCGAGCAGTACTTC. Its translation: CASSQGRGLARSEQYF. The genes are TRBV4-1 and TRBJ2-7, with D perhaps matching TRBD1 (7 bases). The CDR3 contains 16 residues. Trimming removed 1 base from V and 6 bases from J, with 19 bases in between. The germline CDR1 and CDR2 sequences are MGHRA and YSYEKL.

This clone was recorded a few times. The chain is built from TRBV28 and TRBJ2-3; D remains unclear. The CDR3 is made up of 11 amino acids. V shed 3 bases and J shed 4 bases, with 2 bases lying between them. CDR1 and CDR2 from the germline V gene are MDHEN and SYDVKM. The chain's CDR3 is CASSFADTQYF. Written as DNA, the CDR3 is TGTGCCAGCAGTTTCGCAGATACGCAGTATTTT.

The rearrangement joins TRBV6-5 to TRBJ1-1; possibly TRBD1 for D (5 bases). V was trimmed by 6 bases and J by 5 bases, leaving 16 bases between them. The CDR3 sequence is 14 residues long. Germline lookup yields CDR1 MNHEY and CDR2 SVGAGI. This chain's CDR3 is CASRGLQGGTEAFF. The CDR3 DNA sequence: TGTGCCAGCAGGGGACTCCAGGGAGGGACTGAAGCTTTCTTT.